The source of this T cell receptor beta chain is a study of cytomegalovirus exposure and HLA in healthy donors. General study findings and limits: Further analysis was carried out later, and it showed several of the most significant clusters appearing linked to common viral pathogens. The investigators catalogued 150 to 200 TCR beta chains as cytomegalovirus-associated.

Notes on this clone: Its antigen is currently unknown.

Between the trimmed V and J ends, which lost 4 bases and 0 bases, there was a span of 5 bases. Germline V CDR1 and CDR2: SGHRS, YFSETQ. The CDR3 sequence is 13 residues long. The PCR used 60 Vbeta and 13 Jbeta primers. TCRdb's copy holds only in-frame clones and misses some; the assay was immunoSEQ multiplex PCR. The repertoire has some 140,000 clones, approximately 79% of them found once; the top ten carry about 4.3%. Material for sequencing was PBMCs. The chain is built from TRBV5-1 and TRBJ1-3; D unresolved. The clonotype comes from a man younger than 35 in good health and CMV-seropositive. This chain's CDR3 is CASSEFSGNTIYF. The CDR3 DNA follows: TGCGCCAGCAGCGAGTTCTCTGGAAACACCATATATTTT.